Presented here are 16 T cell receptor beta chains from one specimen sequenced in a study of OX40 agonist ivuxolimab in advanced cancers. Libraries were built with the immunoSEQ multiplex PCR assay. TCRdb retrieved this table from immuneACCESS and kept in-frame rearrangements only. Not all clones are present; in checked studies, unresolved V genes account for under half, and no reason is known for the remainder. The sample has about 77,000 clones on record, 65% to 90% of them singletons. Of the sample, 0.66% is held by the ten largest clones. Specimen: CD4+ or CD8+ T cells sorted from blood, collected in a trial of the OX40 agonist ivuxolimab. The receptors stem from an adult with an advanced solid tumor such as melanoma, head and neck, liver or kidney cancer.

This clone was seen only a few times. V usage is TRBV7-3 and J usage is TRBJ1-6; D gene ambiguous. The CDR3 length is 14 residues. The V end lost 6 bases, the J end lost 4 bases, and 10 bases lay between the germline ends. Germline CDR1 is SGHTA and CDR2 is FQGTGA. The CDR3 DNA is TGTGCCAGCAGTCACGGGCAGTATAATTCACCCCTCCACTTT. It yields the protein CASSHGQYNSPLHF.

The V call is TRBV7-9, the J call TRBJ2-7; possibly TRBD1 for D (5 bases). In germline, CDR1 is SEHNR, CDR2 FQNEAQ (reference sequence). The V gene lost 2 bases and the J gene lost 3 bases, with 17 bases spanning the gap. This CDR3 has 16 amino acids. The chain's CDR3 is CASSLPDTHSFYEQYF. The CDR3 coding sequence is TGTGCCAGCAGCTTACCGGACACCCACTCTTTCTACGAGCAGTACTTC.

The V gene is TRBV5-4, the J gene TRBJ1-2; 11 bases match TRBD1. Trimming cost V 3 bases and J 5 bases; bases outside gene matches: 6. The CDR3 length is 15 residues. CDR1 and CDR2 from the germline V gene are SGHNT and YYREEE (reference sequence). For the CDR3, the DNA is TGTGCCAGCAGCTCCCCCGGACAGGGGGCGTATGGCTACACCTTC. Amino acid sequence: CASSSPGQGAYGYTF.

This clone has only a few counts. The J gene is TRBJ2-3, the V gene TRBV7-2; possibly TRBD2 for D (5 bases). The V end was cut by 4 bases, the J end by 4 bases, with 12 bases between. The CDR3 is 14 amino acids. Germline CDR1 reads SGHTA; CDR2 reads FQGNSA. This CDR3 reads CASSSEVAPDTQYF. The CDR3 coding sequence is TGTGCCAGCAGCTCGGAGGTGGCCCCAGATACGCAGTATTTT.

The V call is TRBV10-3, the J call TRBJ2-7; 7 positions agree with TRBD2. Germline CDR1 and CDR2: ENHRY and SYGVKD. The CDR3 is made up of 13 amino acids. After removal of 4 bases from V and 4 bases from J, the junction contained 4 bases not matched to a gene. CDR3 loop: CAISGAGYYEQYF. The CDR3 DNA is TGTGCCATCAGTGGAGCGGGATATTACGAGCAGTACTTC.

The genes are TRBV4-2 and TRBJ2-1, with 9 bases that match TRBD2. Germline lookup yields CDR1 LGHNA and CDR2 YNFKEQ. The V segment lost 1 base and the J segment 9 bases; nucleotides outside the gene matches: 16. The CDR3 totals 18 residues. CDR3 sequence reads: CASSQGGGGGGSSIEQFF. CDR3 sequence (DNA): TGTGCCAGCAGCCAAGGAGGAGGCGGGGGGGGCTCGTCAATTGAGCAGTTCTTC.

V gene TRBV2 combines with J gene TRBJ1-6; D perhaps matches TRBD1 (6 bases). This CDR3 comprises 15 residues. Germline V lookup: CDR1 SNHLY, CDR2 FYNNEI. Between the trimmed V and J ends, which lost 2 bases and 6 bases, there was a span of 11 bases. CDR3 bases: TGTGCCAGCAGTGAACAGGGGTTTTCTAATTCACCCCTCCACTTT. It is translated as CASSEQGFSNSPLHF.

This sequence joins TRBV27 and TRBJ2-1, with 12 bases aligning to TRBD1. The CDR3 is 17 residues long. CDR1 MNHEY and CDR2 SMNVEV come from the germline V gene (reference sequence). V gave up 3 bases and J gave up 7 bases; unmatched junction bases: 10. CDR3 in amino acids: CASSFGPGQGARNEQFF. In DNA, the CDR3 is TGTGCCAGCAGTTTTGGACCGGGACAGGGGGCGAGGAATGAGCAGTTCTTC.

The chain is built from TRBV7-9 and TRBJ1-1, with a possible D match to TRBD1 (5 bases). The CDR3 spans 15 residues. The ends were cut back, 5 bases at V and 6 bases at J, with 19 bases in the middle. Germline V gene lookup returns CDR1 SEHNR and CDR2 FQNEAQ (reference sequence). In DNA form, the CDR3 reads TGTGCCAGCAGCCCCCGGGCAGGGACGTACCCTGAAGCTTTCTTT. This translates into CASSPRAGTYPEAFF.

This chain joins TRBV7-6 and TRBJ1-6; D gene uncertain. The CDR3 has 16 residues. Germline assignment: CDR1 SGHVS and CDR2 FNYEAQ. Trimming pared 5 bases from V and 4 bases from J, leaving 15 bases between. The DNA of the CDR3 is TGTGCCAGCAGCCCTTACAGCGCCGGGTATAATTCACCCCTCCACTTT. Encoded protein: CASSPYSAGYNSPLHF.

This chain connects TRBV19 to TRBJ2-1, with D tentatively TRBD2 (5 bases). V was pared by 8 bases and J by 4 bases, with 18 bases between. The CDR3 spans 15 residues. Germline values: CDR1 LNHDA, CDR2 SQIVND (reference sequence). The CDR3 spells CASAYTGYRYNEQFF. As DNA, the CDR3 is TGTGCCAGTGCCTACACGGGGTACAGATACAATGAGCAGTTCTTC.

The chain recombines TRBV7-9 with TRBJ2-2, with a tentative D call TRBD1 (6 bases). V was clipped by 4 bases and J by 4 bases, with 22 bases between them. The CDR3 consists of 18 residues. Germline assignment: CDR1 SEHNR and CDR2 FQNEAQ (reference sequence). CDR3 nucleotide sequence: TGTGCCAGCAGCTCGCCACACTTTACAGGGTTAAGCACCGGGGAGCTGTTTTTT. Its protein is CASSSPHFTGLSTGELFF.

V is TRBV7-6 and J is TRBJ2-7; D not resolved. The germline gives CDR1 SGHVS, CDR2 FNYEAQ. The CDR3 covers 16 residues. V lost 1 base, J lost 5 bases, and 18 bases lay in between. CDR3 sequence reads: CASSLEGFGSLNEQYF. In nucleotides, the CDR3 is TGTGCCAGCAGCTTAGAAGGTTTTGGCAGCCTTAACGAGCAGTACTTC.

V gene TRBV7-8 combines with J gene TRBJ1-2; the D gene is possibly TRBD1 (6 bases). The CDR3 has 17 residues. V lost 5 bases and J lost 5, with 24 bases in between. Germline CDR1 SGHVS, CDR2 FQNEAQ. The CDR3, as DNA: TGTGCCAGCAGCCCATGGAAAATAGGACAGCGCGATTATGGCTACACCTTC. This encodes CASSPWKIGQRDYGYTF.

Remarks on this clone: The germline gene is not matched at one end of the junction; a read error may be the cause. The CDR3 is CASTPEGTGGTTIYF. The CDR3 nucleotides are TGTGCCAGCACCCCGGAAGGGACAGGGGGAACCACCATATATTTT. The chain links TRBV6-1 to TRBJ1-3, with 11 bases lining up with TRBD1. This CDR3 has 15 amino acids. The germline gives CDR1 MNHNS, CDR2 SASEGT.

The chain recombines TRBV19 with TRBJ1-1; 7 bases are a match to TRBD1. The trim removed 11 bases at V and 0 bases at J, leaving 15 bases unmatched. The length of the CDR3 is 16 residues. From germline, CDR1 is LNHDA and CDR2 SQIVND (reference sequence). CDR3: CASIGFAQGVNTEAFF. In DNA form, the CDR3 reads TGTGCCTCGATTGGGTTCGCTCAGGGGGTGAACACTGAAGCTTTCTTT.